The clone carrying this T cell receptor (beta chain) was seen ten or more times. Its antigen is undetermined. Generation of TCR cDNA used 5'RACE template switching (which added a universal primer site and UMIs). MiXCR, applied by TCRdb to the 5' RACE reads, yields one record per CDR3 protein. The sample holds over 100,000 distinct CDR3 sequences, around 8% seen once. The sample belongs to a study of T cells after yellow fever vaccination. The CDR3 loop spans 19 amino acids. J lost 5 bases, V lost 3 bases, and 12 bases had no gene match. Whole-study results and caveats: Clonotype sharing between CD4 and CD8 compartments was small.

Here the sequenced sample was CD8+ T cells sorted from PBMCs, taken 45 days after the yellow fever booster vaccination. This sequence joins TRBV12-3 or TRBV12-4 and TRBJ2-2; TRBD2 matches 13 bases. The TCR comes from a man aged 25 to 45 who received the YFV17D yellow fever vaccine. The CDR3 nucleotides are TGTGCCAGCAGTTTTTGGTTGGGACTAGCGGGGTCGCGGACCGGGGAGCTGTTTTTT. It translates to CASSFWLGLAGSRTGELFF.